This T cell receptor beta chain was observed in a study of blood T cell repertoires in COVID-19. Measured with immunoSEQ multiplex PCR; TCRdb has only the in-frame clones, and not every one. The sample gives 190,000 or so clones, about 93% of which show up once; 0.6% to 0.9% is in the top ten. V lost 6 bases and J lost 2; bases outside the gene matches: 7. Germline assignment: CDR1 SQVTM and CDR2 ANQGSEA. CDR3 length equals 14 residues. Recruited during active infection, patients (from Seattle) were subsequently followed longitudinally. Sequencing was performed on peripheral blood. This TCR came from a man aged 25-45 years with COVID-19, enrolled during active disease. The chain combines TRBV29-1 with TRBJ1-5; TRBD1 matches at 7 bases. CDR3 sequence reads: CSVAGQNGNQPQHF. The CDR3 nucleotides read TGCAGCGTGGCGGGACAGAACGGCAATCAGCCCCAGCATTTT.